A single sample gave rise to the 11 T cell receptor beta chains below, sequenced in a study of blood T cell repertoires in COVID-19 (dated by TCRdb to about 2020). Library method: the immunoSEQ multiplex PCR assay. Sourced from immuneACCESS, this table was stored by TCRdb with only in-frame sequences that have V and J called. A share of the clones is absent; for the studies checked, an unresolved V gene accounts for under half, and the remainder has no known explanation. The table for this sample lists some 180,000 clones; about nine tenths of them were counted only once. The biggest ten clones account for around 20% of the sample. Sequenced sample: peripheral blood. The source of these receptors is an older man with active or convalescent COVID-19.

This clone has a single count. This chain joins TRBV6-5 and TRBJ1-1, with 7 bases lining up with TRBD1. With 11 bases clipped from V and 4 bases from J, the junction kept 10 bases outside the gene matches. This CDR3 spans 13 amino acids. Germline lookup yields CDR1 MNHEY and CDR2 SVGAGI. The CDR3 DNA is TGTGCCGGGAAGACAGGGTGGGGCACTGAAGCTTTCTTT. Translated, it gives CAGKTGWGTEAFF.

V gene TRBV7-9 combines with J gene TRBJ1-4; D call uncertain. The V end lost 5 bases, the J end lost 0 bases, and 10 bases lay between the germline ends. The CDR3 has 15 residues. Germline values: CDR1 SEHNR, CDR2 FQNEAQ (reference sequence). CDR3 in amino acids: CASSPRGATNEKLFF. In DNA form, the CDR3 reads TGTGCCAGCAGCCCCCGCGGAGCAACTAATGAAAAACTGTTTTTT.

The rearrangement links TRBV7-8 to TRBJ1-1, with a tentative D call TRBD1 (5 bases). Germline loops: CDR1 SGHVS, CDR2 FQNEAQ. Between the trimmed V and J ends, which lost 4 bases and 4 bases, there was a span of 10 bases. The length of the CDR3 is 13 residues. This CDR3 reads CASSSQEITEAFF. As DNA, the CDR3 is TGTGCCAGCAGCTCACAGGAAATCACTGAAGCTTTCTTT. Together with reference TRBV7-8 and TRBJ1-1, the CDR3 gives the full variable domain: GAGVSQSPRYKVAKRGQDVALRCDPISGHVSLFWYQQALGQGPEFLTYFQNEAQLDKSGLPSDRFFAERPEGSVSTLKIQRTQQEDSAVYLCASSSQEITEAFFGQGTRLTVV.

The chain uses TRBV27 and TRBJ1-3; D gene unclear. Between the trimmed V and J ends, which lost 5 bases and 2 bases, there was a span of 13 bases. This CDR3 has 15 amino acids. CDR1 and CDR2 (germline): MNHEY, SMNVEV (reference sequence). As DNA, the CDR3 is TGTGCCAGCAGTCCGCCGGAGATAACTGGAAACACCATATATTTT. Its translation: CASSPPEITGNTIYF.

The rearrangement links TRBV7-6 to TRBJ2-2; a possible D gene is TRBD2 (5 bases). Trimming stripped 2 bases from V and 0 bases from J, with 10 bases between. The CDR3 extends over 16 amino acids. CDR1 is SGHVS, CDR2 FNYEAQ, per germline. The CDR3 here is CASSLFATTNTGELFF. The CDR3 nucleotides are TGTGCCAGCAGCTTATTCGCGACTACGAACACCGGGGAGCTGTTTTTT. Combining the CDR3 with reference TRBV7-6 and TRBJ2-2 gives the whole variable domain GAGVSQSPRYKVTKRGQDVALRCDPISGHVSLYWYRQALGQGPEFLTYFNYEAQQDKSGLPNDRFSAERPEGSISTLTIQRTEQRDSAMYRCASSLFATTNTGELFFGEGSRLTVL.

The V gene is TRBV5-1, the J gene TRBJ2-3; D perhaps matches TRBD2 (5 bases). Germline lookup yields CDR1 SGHRS and CDR2 YFSETQ. This CDR3 has 15 amino acids. Trimming took off 3 bases at V and 2 bases at J, with 13 bases between the two ends. The CDR3 DNA follows: TGCGCCAGCAGCTATATACCGGGATACACAGATACGCAGTATTTT. Translation gives CASSYIPGYTDTQYF.

This clone has a handful of counts. CDR3 amino acids: CASGWTSGRNEQFF. The CDR3 DNA reads as TGTGCCAGCGGTTGGACTAGCGGGAGAAATGAGCAGTTCTTC. This chain joins TRBV6-2 or TRBV6-3 and TRBJ2-1; 13 positions agree with TRBD2. Germline-derived CDR1 and CDR2 are MNHEY and SVGEGT. Trimming at V came to 8 bases and at J to 7 bases, leaving 5 bases not matched to a gene. The CDR3 has 14 amino acids.

The J gene is TRBJ1-2, the V gene TRBV3-1 (or the pseudogene TRBV3-2), with D maybe TRBD1 (5 bases). V shed 0 bases and J shed 2 bases, with 16 bases lying between them. The CDR3 sequence is 17 residues long. CDR1 and CDR2 from the germline V gene are LGHDT and YNNKEL (reference sequence). As DNA, the CDR3 is TGTGCCAGCAGCCAAGATGGGGCGTTTGGGGGGAACTATGGCTACACCTTC. Translation: CASSQDGAFGGNYGYTF.

The chain links TRBV12-3 or TRBV12-4 to TRBJ1-2; a possible D gene is TRBD1 (5 bases). V was trimmed by 8 bases and J by 7 bases, leaving 17 bases between them. The CDR3 is made up of 13 amino acids. The CDR3 DNA follows: TGTGCCAGCCGCCCGGGACCCGGGGGTGGCTACACCTTC. It specifies CASRPGPGGGYTF.

The CDR3 sequence: CASSRSWTSGVYNEQFF. DNA for the CDR3: TGCGCCAGCAGCCGAAGCTGGACTAGCGGGGTGTACAATGAGCAGTTCTTC. The V gene is TRBV4-1, the J gene TRBJ2-1; 12 positions match TRBD2. This CDR3 has 17 amino acids. Trimming took 4 bases from V and 4 from J; bases not matched to a gene: 8. Germline V gives CDR1 MGHRA, CDR2 YSYEKL.

The V and J genes are TRBV28 and TRBJ2-7; TRBD1 might be the D (6 bases). The V and J ends lost 5 bases and 3 bases respectively, with 11 bases between them. The germline V gene encodes CDR1 MDHEN and CDR2 SYDVKM. The CDR3 totals 13 residues. Written as DNA, the CDR3 is TGTGCCAGCAGTCCAAGGACAGTCTACGAGCAGTACTTC. Translation: CASSPRTVYEQYF. The whole variable domain, filled in from reference TRBV28 and TRBJ2-7, reads DVKVTQSSRYLVKRTGEKVFLECVQDMDHENMFWYRQDPGLGLRLIYFSYDVKMKEKGDIPEGYSVSREKKERFSLILESASTNQTSMYLCASSPRTVYEQYFGPGTRLTVT.